The rows below give T cell receptor beta chains drawn from one sample of a study. TCRdb fed the 5' RACE reads into MiXCR, producing one record per CDR3 protein. Of 40,000 to 65,000 distinct CDR3 sequences in the sample, approximately 23% are singletons; the top ten hold 3% to 4%. Sequencing input: tumor-infiltrating naive CD4+ T cells sorted from the breast tumor. Receptor source: a female donor with breast cancer. CDR3s include the opening cysteine and the closing phenylalanine or tryptophan.

J,V,CDR3
TRBJ1-6,TRBV7-8,CASSTPRGHFNSPLHF
TRBJ2-3,TRBV7-8,CASSSQRGRGDTQYF
TRBJ2-7,TRBV28,CASTYRVPYEQYF
TRBJ2-6,TRBV18,CASSPNRNSGANVLTF
TRBJ1-4,TRBV9,CASSSNPGGPANEKLFF
TRBJ2-7,TRBV9,CASSADGGEQYF
TRBJ2-7,TRBV6-5,CAGSYTPGPYEQYF
TRBJ1-4,TRBV6-1,CASSLNRDRGLEKLFF
TRBJ1-1,TRBV12-3/TRBV12-4,CASRSNRGRLTEAFF
TRBJ1-1,TRBV5-1,CASRGGVGTEAFF
TRBJ1-3,TRBV5-1,CASSLAAQGVSSGNTIYF
TRBJ1-2,TRBV7-2,CASSLGPGRYTF
TRBJ2-7,TRBV4-3,CASSQERMAGLSYEQYF
TRBJ2-1,TRBV20-1,CSARDGGGGNEQFF
TRBJ2-7,TRBV7-2,CASSLGGTRRLYYEQYF
TRBJ2-2,TRBV2,CASRWSRQNTGELFF
TRBJ2-7,TRBV7-2,CASSQGYGGEQYF
TRBJ2-3,TRBV4-3,CASSQGTGTTDTQYF
TRBJ2-5,TRBV7-2,CASSLNPDLRGTQYF
TRBJ2-2,TRBV20-1,CSVQTGELFF
TRBJ1-1,TRBV4-1,CASSQEDWNTEAFF
TRBJ1-4,TRBV6-1,CASSEALRGTGDEKLFF
TRBJ1-6,TRBV7-3,CASSLDGTGVTPLHF
TRBJ2-3,TRBV7-7,CASSPGQGPTDTQYF
TRBJ2-7,TRBV7-9,CASSETIPYEQYF
TRBJ2-7,TRBV7-2,CASSLEVAYEQYF
TRBJ1-4,TRBV7-9,CASTGTANEKLFF